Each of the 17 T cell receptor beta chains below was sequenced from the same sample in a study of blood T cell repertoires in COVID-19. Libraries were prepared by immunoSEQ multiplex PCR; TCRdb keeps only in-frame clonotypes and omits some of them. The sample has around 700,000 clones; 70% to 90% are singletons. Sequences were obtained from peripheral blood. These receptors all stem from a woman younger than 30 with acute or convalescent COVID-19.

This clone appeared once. The CDR3 coding sequence is TGTGCCAGCAGCTCCCACCTGGGGGCCCCCTACAATGAGCAGTTCTTC. This gives the protein CASSSHLGAPYNEQFF. The rearrangement links TRBV21-1 to TRBJ2-1; TRBD1 is the table's D call and was not checked against the DNA. TRBV21-1 is a pseudogene locus. This CDR3 comprises 16 residues.

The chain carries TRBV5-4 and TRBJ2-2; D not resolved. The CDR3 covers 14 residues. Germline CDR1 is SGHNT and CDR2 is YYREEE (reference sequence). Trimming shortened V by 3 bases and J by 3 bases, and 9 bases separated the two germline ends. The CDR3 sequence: CASSSRVDTGELFF. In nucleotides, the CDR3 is TGTGCCAGCAGCTCGCGCGTCGACACCGGGGAGCTGTTTTTT.

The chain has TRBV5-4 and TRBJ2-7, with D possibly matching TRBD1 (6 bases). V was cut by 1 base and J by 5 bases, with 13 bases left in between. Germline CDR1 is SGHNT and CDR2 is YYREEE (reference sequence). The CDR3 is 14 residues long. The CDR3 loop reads CASSLTGRAHEQYF. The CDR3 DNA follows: TGTGCCAGCAGCTTGACAGGGCGTGCCCACGAGCAGTACTTC.

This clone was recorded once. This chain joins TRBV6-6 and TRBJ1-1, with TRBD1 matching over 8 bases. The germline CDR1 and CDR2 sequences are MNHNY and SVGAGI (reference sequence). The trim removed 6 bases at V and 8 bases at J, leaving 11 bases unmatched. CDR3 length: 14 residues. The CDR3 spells CASSPQGTGVEAFF. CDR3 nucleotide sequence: TGTGCCAGCAGCCCTCAAGGGACAGGTGTCGAAGCTTTCTTT.

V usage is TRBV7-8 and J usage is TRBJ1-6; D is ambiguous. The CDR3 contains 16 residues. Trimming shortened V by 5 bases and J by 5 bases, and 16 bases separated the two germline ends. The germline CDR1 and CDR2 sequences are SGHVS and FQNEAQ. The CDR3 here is CASSPVAWAHNSPLHF. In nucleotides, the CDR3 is TGTGCCAGCAGCCCGGTGGCCTGGGCCCATAATTCACCCCTCCACTTT.

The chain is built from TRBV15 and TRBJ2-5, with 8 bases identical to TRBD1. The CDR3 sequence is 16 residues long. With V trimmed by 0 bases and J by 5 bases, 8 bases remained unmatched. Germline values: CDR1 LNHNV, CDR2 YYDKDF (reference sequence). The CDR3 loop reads CATSRDLRGRGETQYF. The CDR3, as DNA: TGTGCCACCAGCAGAGATCTCAGGGGGCGTGGGGAGACCCAGTACTTC.

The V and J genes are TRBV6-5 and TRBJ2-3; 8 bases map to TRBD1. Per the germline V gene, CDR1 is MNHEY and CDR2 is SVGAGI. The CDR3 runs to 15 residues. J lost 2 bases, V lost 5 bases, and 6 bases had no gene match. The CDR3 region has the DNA TGTGCCAGCAGTCATCGGACAGGGTACACAGATACGCAGTATTTT. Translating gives CASSHRTGYTDTQYF.

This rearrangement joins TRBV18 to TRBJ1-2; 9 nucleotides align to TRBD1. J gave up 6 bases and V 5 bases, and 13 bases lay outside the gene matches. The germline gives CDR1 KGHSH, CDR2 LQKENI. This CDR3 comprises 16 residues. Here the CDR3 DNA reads TGTGCCAGCTCAGCGGGACAGGGCCTGATTCTACATGGCTACACCTTC. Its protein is CASSAGQGLILHGYTF.

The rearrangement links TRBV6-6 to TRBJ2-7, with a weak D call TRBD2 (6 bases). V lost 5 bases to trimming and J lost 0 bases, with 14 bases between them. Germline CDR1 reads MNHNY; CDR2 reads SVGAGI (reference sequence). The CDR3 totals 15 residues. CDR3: CASSLPGTVSYEQYF. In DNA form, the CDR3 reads TGTGCCAGCAGTCTTCCCGGGACTGTCTCCTACGAGCAGTACTTC.

DNA of the CDR3: TGTGCTAGTGGTTTGGGGACTAGCGGGGGGGCAGATACGCAGTATTTT. It codes for CASGLGTSGGADTQYF. The J gene is TRBJ2-3, the V gene TRBV12-5; 15 bases match TRBD2. The CDR3 has 16 residues. V was pared by 1 base and J by 4 bases, with 0 bases of the junction left unmatched. The germline V gene has CDR1 LGHNT and CDR2 FRNRAP. Full variable domain (missing parts from reference TRBV12-5 and TRBJ2-3): DARVTQTPRHKVTEMGQEVTMRCQPILGHNTVFWYRQTMMQGLELLAYFRNRAPLDDSGMPKDRFSAEMPDATLATLKIQPSEPRDSAVYFCASGLGTSGGADTQYFGPGTRLTVL.

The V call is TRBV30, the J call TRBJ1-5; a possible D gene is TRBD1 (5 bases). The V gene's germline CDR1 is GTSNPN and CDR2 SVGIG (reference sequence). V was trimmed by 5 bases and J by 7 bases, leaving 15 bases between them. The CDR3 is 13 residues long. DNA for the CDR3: TGTGCCTGGTCTCAGGGTAGTCGGCAGCCCCAGCATTTT. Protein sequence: CAWSQGSRQPQHF.

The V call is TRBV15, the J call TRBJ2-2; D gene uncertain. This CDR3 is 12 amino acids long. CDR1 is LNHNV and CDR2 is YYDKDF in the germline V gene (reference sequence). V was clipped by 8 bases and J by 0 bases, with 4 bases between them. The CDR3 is CATAANTGELFF. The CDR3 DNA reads TGTGCCACCGCAGCGAACACCGGGGAGCTGTTTTTT.

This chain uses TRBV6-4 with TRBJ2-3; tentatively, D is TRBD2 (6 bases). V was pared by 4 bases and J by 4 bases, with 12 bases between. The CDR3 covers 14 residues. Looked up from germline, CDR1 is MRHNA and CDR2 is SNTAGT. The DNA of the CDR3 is TGTGCCAGCAGTGTGGGCGGGGAGGCAGATACGCAGTATTTT. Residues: CASSVGGEADTQYF.

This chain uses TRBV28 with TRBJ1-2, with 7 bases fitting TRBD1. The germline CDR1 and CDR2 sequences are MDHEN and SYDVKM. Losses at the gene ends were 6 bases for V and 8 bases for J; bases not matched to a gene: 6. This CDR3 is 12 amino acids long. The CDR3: CASRYHRGGYTF. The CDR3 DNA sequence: TGTGCCAGCAGGTACCACAGGGGCGGCTACACCTTC.

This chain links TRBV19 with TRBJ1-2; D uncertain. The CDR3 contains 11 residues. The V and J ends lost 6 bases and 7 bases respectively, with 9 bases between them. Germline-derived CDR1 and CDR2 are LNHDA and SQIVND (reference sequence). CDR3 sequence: CASSREIGYTF. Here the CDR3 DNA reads TGTGCCAGTAGCCGAGAGATTGGCTACACCTTC.

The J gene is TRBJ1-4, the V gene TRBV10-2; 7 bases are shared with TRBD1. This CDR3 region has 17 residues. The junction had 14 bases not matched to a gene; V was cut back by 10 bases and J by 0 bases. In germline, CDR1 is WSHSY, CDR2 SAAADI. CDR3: CATKGQLRQTTNEKLFF. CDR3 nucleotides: TGCGCCACCAAGGGACAGCTAAGGCAGACAACTAATGAAAAACTGTTTTTT.

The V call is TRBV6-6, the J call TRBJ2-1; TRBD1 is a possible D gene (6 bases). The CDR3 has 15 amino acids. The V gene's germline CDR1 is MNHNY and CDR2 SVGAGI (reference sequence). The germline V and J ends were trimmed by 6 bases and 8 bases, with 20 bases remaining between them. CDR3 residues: CASSLQGDLVDEQFF. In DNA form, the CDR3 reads TGTGCCAGCAGCCTACAGGGTGATCTTGTAGATGAGCAGTTCTTC.